This record concerns one T cell receptor beta chain sequence. Its matching antigen is unknown. Exclusion of patients followed from uncontrolled infection, other autoimmune disease, pregnancy or lactation. Thyroid ultrasound, orbital computed tomography, clinical symptoms, and serum thyroxine and TRAb underpinned diagnoses. These data belong to a study of T cells in Graves' hyperthyroidism and ophthalmopathy. Broader study findings: Most clonotypes expanded in thyroid above 0.001 were likewise present in blood.

Germline values: CDR1 KGHSH, CDR2 LQKENI. The CDR3 is 18 amino acids. J lost 1 base, V lost 3 bases, and 13 bases had no gene match. Amplification yielded TCR beta CDR3 regions, with RNA transcripts as the source. The HTBI primer set drove a first-round RT-PCR of the TCR CDR3. TCRdb independently ran MiXCR on the multiplex PCR reads; one entry per CDR3 protein. This table holds 350,000 to 400,000 distinct CDR3 sequences, about 15% found once. This rearrangement joins TRBV18 to TRBJ2-5; 8 bases fit TRBD1. The sequenced sample consisted of blood. This receptor was taken from a woman between 25 and 40 years old with Graves' hyperthyroidism. The CDR3 region is CASSPSGQGGQGQETQYF. The CDR3 DNA sequence: TGTGCCAGCTCACCTTCTGGACAGGGCGGTCAAGGCCAAGAGACCCAGTACTTC.